This is a list of T cell receptor beta chains from one sample in a study of tumor-infiltrating lymphocytes in localized non-small cell lung cancer. Method: immunoSEQ multiplex PCR; TCRdb's copy keeps in-frame clones and lacks some. The sample records 7,500 to 9,500 clones, roughly four fifths being singletons. Specimen: uninvolved lung tissue not adjacent to the tumor. Receptors originate from a human donor with non-small cell lung cancer. The CDR3 runs from the conserved cysteine through the conserved F or W. D genes are given only for firm matches. The size of a clone is reported for some rows only, either as once, few or many, or as a class for expanded clones.

cdr3_aa cdr3_nt clone_size j_call d_call v_call
CASSPGPNQPQHF TGTGCCAGCTCACCAGGTCCCAATCAGCCCCAGCATTTT . TRBJ1-5 . TRBV18
CAGVWGTTDTQYF TGTGCCGGGGTGTGGGGTACCACAGATACGCAGTATTTT . TRBJ2-3 . TRBV30
CASSQGFSSSYEQYF TGTGCCAGCAGCCAAGGGTTCTCGAGCTCCTACGAGCAGTACTTC . TRBJ2-7 . TRBV14
CASSLVGQAYNEQFF TGCGCCAGCAGCTTGGTGGGACAGGCCTACAATGAGCAGTTCTTC . TRBJ2-1 TRBD1 TRBV5-1
CASKRYRETYEQYF TGTGCCAGCAAGAGGTACAGGGAAACGTACGAGCAGTACTTC . TRBJ2-7 . TRBV6-5
CASSVGGDTGELFF TGTGCCAGCAGCGTAGGTGGGGACACCGGGGAGCTGTTTTTT . TRBJ2-2 . TRBV9
CATSRDNQGGTEAFF TGTGCCACCAGCAGAGATAATCAAGGGGGCACTGAAGCTTTCTTT once TRBJ1-1 . TRBV15
CASSRGDGYTF TGTGCCAGCAGTAGAGGGGATGGCTACACCTTC . TRBJ1-2 . TRBV28
CASSQSTSNEQFF TGTGCCAGCAGCCAATCTACGAGCAATGAGCAGTTCTTC . TRBJ2-1 . TRBV7-8
CASSQGVTGALYGYTF TGTGCCAGCAGCCAAGGTGTTACAGGGGCGCTCTATGGCTACACCTTC . TRBJ1-2 TRBD1 TRBV5-8
CASRASGTYEQYF TGCGCCAGCAGAGCTAGCGGAACCTACGAGCAGTACTTC . TRBJ2-7 TRBD2 TRBV5-1
CSVSSAGTRYEQYF TGCAGCGTTTCATCGGCAGGCACCCGCTACGAGCAGTACTTC . TRBJ2-7 . TRBV29-1
CASSLAGSGANVLTF TGCGCCAGCAGCTTGGCGGGGTCCGGGGCCAACGTCCTGACTTTC . TRBJ2-6 . TRBV5-1
CASSLTAGGSSVNTQYF TGTGCCAGCAGCTTAACGGCGGGAGGGTCCTCCGTAAATACGCAGTATTTT . TRBJ2-3 TRBD2 TRBV7-3
CASNYDRTNEKLFF TGTGCCAGCAACTATGACCGGACCAATGAAAAACTGTTTTTT . TRBJ1-4 . TRBV2
CASSTAGQGYEQYF TGTGCCAGCAGCACCGCCGGACAGGGGTACGAGCAGTACTTC once TRBJ2-7 TRBD1 TRBV13
CASTTLRGRTGEDTEAFF TGTGCCAGCACCACACTTAGAGGGAGAACTGGGGAGGACACTGAAGCTTTCTTT . TRBJ1-1 . TRBV21-1
CASRKGGISNQPQHF TGTGCCAGCAGGAAGGGGGGGATAAGCAATCAGCCCCAGCATTTT . TRBJ1-5 . TRBV28
CAWSFAGTGGAGGYTF TGTGCCTGGAGTTTCGCCGGGACAGGGGGCGCCGGAGGCTACACCTTC once TRBJ1-2 TRBD1 TRBV30
CAIKRTGTSNREQYF TGTGCCATCAAGAGAACCGGGACTAGTAATCGCGAGCAGTACTTC . TRBJ2-7 TRBD2 TRBV10-3
CASSQGENIQYF TGTGCCAGCAGCCAAGGGGAAAACATTCAGTACTTC . TRBJ2-4 . TRBV7-2
CSTTGNTEAFF TGCAGTACGACGGGGAACACTGAAGCTTTCTTT . TRBJ1-1 . TRBV20-1
CATSPRRQTSNQPQHF TGTGCCACCAGCCCTCGTCGACAAACTAGCAATCAGCCCCAGCATTTT . TRBJ1-5 . TRBV15
CASRADTSTDTQYF TGTGCCAGCAGAGCAGACACTAGCACAGATACGCAGTATTTT once TRBJ2-3 . TRBV6-1
CAISGGSGRESYEQYF TGTGCCATCAGCGGCGGTAGCGGGAGGGAATCCTACGAGCAGTACTTC . TRBJ2-7 TRBD2 TRBV10-3
CSARSTGELFF TGCAGTGCTAGGAGCACCGGGGAGCTGTTTTTT . TRBJ2-2 . TRBV20-1
CAWRWRGTDTQYF TGTGCCTGGAGATGGCGGGGCACAGATACGCAGTATTTT . TRBJ2-3 . TRBV30
CASGIDRGETQYF TGTGCTAGTGGCATAGACAGGGGGGAGACCCAGTACTTC . TRBJ2-5 TRBD1 TRBV12-5
CASSEAQGTSGGTQYF TGTGCCAGCAGTGAAGCGCAGGGGACTAGCGGGGGAACGCAGTATTTT . TRBJ2-3 TRBD2 TRBV6-1
CASSDIRTGLAGFSYNEQFF TGTGCCAGCAGTGACATCCGGACTGGGCTAGCGGGATTTTCCTACAATGAGCAGTTCTTC . TRBJ2-1 TRBD2 TRBV6-4
CASRRSYEQYF TGTGCCAGCAGGAGATCCTACGAGCAGTACTTC . TRBJ2-7 . TRBV28
CASSPYYGYTF TGTGCCAGCAGCCCTTACTATGGCTACACCTTC . TRBJ1-2 . TRBV14